This entry describes one T cell receptor beta chain. V was clipped by 9 bases and J by 0 bases; unmatched bases: 12. Per the germline V gene, CDR1 is SGHNT and CDR2 is YYREEE (reference sequence). The CDR3 is 16 residues long. In the naive CD8 group, cells lacked CD45RO and were positively selected for CCR7, so terminally differentiated effector memory CD45RA+ cells were left out. Using immunoSEQ multiplex PCR, the repertoire was profiled, and TCRdb retains in-frame clones only, with some absent. The repertoire consists of about 580,000 clones, with roughly 98% occurring once and the leading ten covering less than 0.35%. The sample comes from a study of shared clonotypes between healthy human individuals.

The sequence was collected from a man aged 25-45 years in good health. Sequencing used naive CD8+ T cells sorted from blood. The V gene is TRBV5-4, the J gene TRBJ2-3, with 8 bases identical to TRBD2. The CDR3 protein is CAIDLSGAISTDTQYF. The CDR3 nucleotides are TGTGCCATCGATCTTAGCGGGGCAATTAGCACAGATACGCAGTATTTT.